The T cell receptor beta chain described here comes from a study of blood T cell repertoires in COVID-19 (dated by TCRdb to between 2020 and 2021). Regarding the complete study: Samples covering the acute and convalescent phases of COVID-19 were provided by collaborators in the United States, Italy and Spain. The material from the prospective study consisted of cDNA or gDNA derived from T cells, B-cell-depleted T cells, or PBMCs. Where available, HLA class I and class II types were obtained from metadata supplied by the sample provider rather than from assay-based typing. Subjects who had been exposed to COVID-19, were actively infected with it, or had recovered from it provided the deeply sampled blood TCRbeta repertoires that made up the dataset. The repertoires were released in a freely available public database meant as a resource for research on the immune response to SARS-CoV-2. The samples were drawn from the first 160 participants of the ongoing ImmuneRACE study and from some 1,300 subjects provided by 6 global collaborators. The sample metadata nearly always contained a de-identified subject ID, COVID-19 status, age in years and sex. Results the study describes overall, beyond this receptor: Clinical and demographic metadata were provided uncurated, with the amount varying by source and participant.

TCRbeta CDR3 regions were amplified from genomic DNA by means of the immunoSEQ Assay, a bias-controlled multiplex PCR. In the paper's pipeline: The number of nucleated cells in each sample was estimated from the amplification of reference gene primers within the assay. To quantify the absolute abundance of each unique TCRbeta CDR3 rearrangement, sequence reads were collapsed and filtered. For each sample, productive Simpson clonality was calculated by taking the square root of Simpson's diversity index across productive rearrangements. The table comes from immuneACCESS by way of TCRdb, which keeps in-frame sequences with V and J called. Part of the clones is missing from these tables; in studies checked, under half for an unresolved V gene and the rest for unknown reasons. V, J and clone size derive from that table, while D and trimming were established from the DNA sequence. A total of fewer than 350,000 clones appear in this sample, roughly 85% of them only once. The top ten hold about 2.3% of the sample.

CDR1 SGHNT and CDR2 YENEEA were looked up in the germline V gene. V lost 2 bases and J lost 7 bases; the stretch between them is 6 bases long. The CDR3 goes from the cysteine to the phenylalanine over 13 residues. Only the CDR3 portion is preserved as DNA: 39 bases, with reading frame beginning at the first base. As regards this clone: It has no known antigen specificity. No much larger clone is present one base from it, and per-base qualities are unavailable.

Participants in the prospective study were enrolled through a virtual design, were aged about 18 to 100 years, and lived in 24 United States geographic areas. Cohort assignment in the prospective study relied on participant-reported clinical history from a screening survey and a study questionnaire. Recovered participants in ImmuneRACE Cohort 3 were defined by two consecutive negative NP/OP PCR tests, clearance by a healthcare professional, or resolution of symptoms. Mobile phlebotomists in the prospective study collected whole blood, serum and a nasopharyngeal or oropharyngeal swab from every participant. Participants in the prospective study had the option to provide additional blood draws and questionnaires over a roughly 2-month period. Before DNA extraction, prospective study blood samples were shipped either frozen or at room temperature.

The source of this sequence is a woman aged 45-65 years who had recovered from COVID-19. The sample was PBMCs or T cells enriched from blood (not recorded which). The chain couples TRBV11-3 to TRBJ1-6; the D segment cannot be called with confidence. CDR3 sequence: CASSLYENSPLHF. The bases are TGTGCCAGCAGCTTATACGAGAATTCACCCCTCCACTTT.